This T cell receptor beta chain was documented in a study of cytomegalovirus exposure and HLA in healthy donors (dated by TCRdb to about 2017). As for the study more broadly: An earlier analysis of approximately 600 of the donors reported more than 250 Gb of sequence data and roughly 110 million unique TCR beta sequences from about 179 million T cells. Class I and class II HLA loci were covered by the typing at four-digit resolution. All discovery cohort repertoires had been generated using a single sequencing platform. Donor age, sex, ethnicity and CMV serostatus were compiled alongside the repertoire data. Of the 300 to 400 genotyped donors, 65% to 90% fell in the genetic ancestry cluster associated with self-reported Caucasian donors. An early release covering around 630 HLA-typed donors comprised about 310 gigabases of sequencing data and roughly 85 million unique TCR sequences. To predict cytomegalovirus infection status, the study brought together high-throughput TCR immunosequencing, statistical association of individual TCRs with disease status, and machine learning. Across approximately 420 genotyped donors of the cohort, an average of about 240,000 unique TCR beta nucleotide sequences per donor were sequenced, and around 20% of those sequences were non-productive. In a later genetic analysis, genome-wide SNP genotypes for about 65% of the 666 donors were used, and that subset was treated as a discovery cohort. In the later analysis, no new phenotypic data were used to find candidate immune exposures; instead, reliance was placed on TCR beta sequences and their occurrence across donors. A later analysis re-examined previously published TCR beta repertoires from 500 to 700 donors and added high-resolution HLA genotyping to investigate patterns of TCR occurrence. Typing coverage varied by locus: roughly 629-640 donors for A, B, C, DRB1 and DQB1; 500 to 550 for DQA1; around 570 for DPA1; roughly 470 for DPB1. In addition to the first cohort of 650 to 800 subjects, a separate validation cohort of under 150 different subjects was used. Roughly 5 DR-DQ haplotypes were treated as single units for association and clustering because of strong linkage in the cohort. To decide whether each TCR beta V gene segment behaved as functional or pseudogenic, an earlier analysis of fewer than 750 of the donors relied on high-throughput TCR beta sequencing. The study used immunosequencing to profile the T cell repertoires of 666 subjects and linked those repertoires to cytomegalovirus serostatus. The study aimed to test whether cataloging public T cell receptors could reveal signatures of past pathogen exposure. What the study reported, not specific to this receptor: At a false discovery rate of 0.05, a later analysis linked 16,000 or so TCR beta sequences to specific HLA alleles. When HLA alleles, especially DR and DQ, strongly co-occurred, attributing TCR associations to individual alleles was difficult. A cluster of highly shared sequence variants was judged likely to be a technical artifact of the sequencing pipeline. Because HLA typing was unavailable for some donors at each locus, only the typed subset was used in association tests. The presence/absence analyses assumed that sequencing depth was roughly uniform across donors, and that assumption may not be true. Linkage disequilibrium might explain the correlated functional status among segregating V segments, but an unknown experimental factor could not be excluded. In a later analysis, HLA-associated TCR beta chains showed more clonal expansion and lower generation probabilities than non-associated chains that were equally common. Only TCR beta chains were sequenced in this cohort, and the absence of alpha or paired-chain data limited detectable features. According to a later analysis, most CMV-associated TCR beta chains appeared to be HLA-restricted, and the HLA associations seemed to be driven largely by CMV exposure. A later analysis found that TCR association rates varied across HLA loci, with DRB1 alleles showing the most associated TCRs and HLA-C alleles the fewest. Most TCR sequences were seen in very few donors, while some public TCRs were found in many individuals. Around 16 rarely observed V segments, including chromosome 9 orphons, were excluded from the earlier analysis of several hundred of the donors because counts were too low. A further reported finding was that TCR beta sequences accurately predicted the HLA-A and HLA-B alleles for most subjects in the first cohort. The classifier was reported to diagnose cytomegalovirus status with high specificity and sensitivity in both the original and validation cohorts. Some IMGT-functional V segments, including TRBV6-2 and TRBV6-3, could not be told apart with the 87-base-pair reads, so those segments were excluded. The authors suggested that the approach could potentially be extended to other disease states and immunological phenotypes. In a later genetic analysis, a missense DCLRE1C variant was associated with V-gene and J-gene trimming of TCR beta chains, and the association was replicated in an independent cohort. The study gave a list of under 200 TCR beta chains associated with cytomegalovirus. For the cohort, immune exposure information was limited to CMV serostatus. Compared with the 666-donor mean, donors in an Asian-associated ancestry cluster had fewer N-insertions in productive TCRs, according to a later genetic analysis. In vitro tests confirmed that a few of the cytomegalovirus-associated TCR beta chains recognize cytomegalovirus antigens. Broadly in line with IMGT annotations, most TCR beta V segments showed up in productive rearrangements about 90% or about 30% of the time in an earlier analysis of some 590 of the donors. In a later analysis, several top co-occurrence clusters were reported to appear linked to parvovirus B19, influenza, CMV and Epstein-Barr virus.

The cohort comprised hundreds of healthy bone marrow donors. At the time of sampling, all cohort members were nominally healthy, though unrecorded immune exposures were likely present. The donor tested CMV seronegative and was one of the 352 seronegative cohort members. Each donor provided a peripheral blood sample, and peripheral blood mononuclear cells were used for TCR beta sequencing. The Qiagen DNeasy Blood Extraction Kit was used to extract genomic DNA from the blood cell samples. The library was generated by the immunoSEQ multiplex PCR assay. A mixture of 60 forward primers for TCR Vbeta segments and 13 reverse primers for TCR Jbeta segments was used in the multiplex PCR. A multiplex PCR assay on genomic DNA amplified the CDR3 region of rearranged TCR beta genes. Amplified TCR beta libraries were sequenced as 87-base-pair reads on the Illumina HiSeq System. On the study's bioinformatics: A later analysis counted around 72 million unique TCR beta chains across the 700 or so repertoires, and around 9.9 million of these chains were shared by at least two donors. A nearest-neighbor algorithm error-corrected the raw reads and collapsed the reads into unique sequences, merging closely related sequences to remove PCR and sequencing errors. To assign V, D and J gene segments, CDR3 sequences were aligned to IMGT reference sequences. For a sequence to be retained, at least a six-nucleotide match to both a V gene segment and a J gene segment was required. A rearrangement was called productive if the CDR3 had no stop codons and remained in frame with V and J, and every other rearrangement was called non-productive. CDR3 was defined according to IMGT convention as the region running from the second conserved V-encoded cysteine to the conserved J-encoded phenylalanine. The earlier analysis of about 530 of the donors excluded any sequence lacking an unambiguous match to a single V gene segment. An earlier analysis of several hundred of the donors called V segments functional above 56.7% productive rearrangements and segregating when the between-donor standard deviation exceeded 5%. To diagnose cytomegalovirus status from the catalog of TCR beta chain sequences, a statistical classification framework was built. A later analysis assigned V and J genes by comparing TCR nucleotide sequences with IMGT/GENE-DB human TR gene sequences. Using the TCRdist pipeline, a later analysis assigned CDR3 sequences along with most-parsimonious VDJ recombination scenarios. In a later analysis, each TCR beta chain was defined by its CDR3 amino acid sequence together with its V-gene family, and reads lacking a unique V-gene family were excluded. As a way to deal with suspected cross-contamination and a sequencing artifact, a later analysis dropped 592 nucleotide sequences that were highly shared and had low generation probability. In a later analysis, a clonal expansion index for each public chain was calculated from normalized within-repertoire ranks of inferred template counts. Generation probabilities in a later analysis came from a VDJ recombination model fitted to out-of-frame rearrangements, and those results were checked against IGoR. A later analysis scored TCR-TCR, TCR-HLA and TCR-CMV co-occurrence with hypergeometric tests, applying a repertoire-size bias correction to TCR pairs. False discovery rates were estimated in a later analysis by permuting HLA or CMV assignments 20 times. In a later analysis, co-occurring TCRs were grouped with DBSCAN, and TCRdist sequence similarity was added when clustering was performed within HLA-allele-positive subsets. Repertoires with fewer than 30,000 or more than 120,000 public chains, plus five repertoires with anomalous nucleotide sharing, were excluded from co-occurrence clustering. The table was pulled from immuneACCESS by TCRdb, which kept in-frame rearrangements only. Such tables lose some clones; where checked, under half of the loss comes from unresolved V genes, and the rest has no known cause. V and J calls and clone size are as listed in that table; D and trimming were resolved from the DNA. The sample includes 200,000 or so clones, with around 83% observed a single time. Jointly, the top ten make up about 2.5% of the sample.

From cysteine to phenylalanine, the CDR3 is 13 amino acids long. Only the CDR3 DNA stays, 39 bases, in frame from base 1. CDR1 and CDR2 (WSHSY, SAAADI) derive from the germline V gene. V and J lose 6 bases and 7 bases, and a span of 13 bases separates them. For this clone: The antigen this receptor binds is unknown. Base qualities were left out, and no much larger clone turns up one base away.

The clonotype was recovered from a woman aged 40 to 50 in good health and CMV-seronegative. Material for sequencing was PBMCs. The chain is made from TRBV10-2 and TRBJ1-5; a weak D assignment points to TRBD1 (5 bases agree). The bases read TGCGCCAGCAGAGAGACAGAATACCAGCCCCAGCATTTT. It translates as CASRETEYQPQHF.